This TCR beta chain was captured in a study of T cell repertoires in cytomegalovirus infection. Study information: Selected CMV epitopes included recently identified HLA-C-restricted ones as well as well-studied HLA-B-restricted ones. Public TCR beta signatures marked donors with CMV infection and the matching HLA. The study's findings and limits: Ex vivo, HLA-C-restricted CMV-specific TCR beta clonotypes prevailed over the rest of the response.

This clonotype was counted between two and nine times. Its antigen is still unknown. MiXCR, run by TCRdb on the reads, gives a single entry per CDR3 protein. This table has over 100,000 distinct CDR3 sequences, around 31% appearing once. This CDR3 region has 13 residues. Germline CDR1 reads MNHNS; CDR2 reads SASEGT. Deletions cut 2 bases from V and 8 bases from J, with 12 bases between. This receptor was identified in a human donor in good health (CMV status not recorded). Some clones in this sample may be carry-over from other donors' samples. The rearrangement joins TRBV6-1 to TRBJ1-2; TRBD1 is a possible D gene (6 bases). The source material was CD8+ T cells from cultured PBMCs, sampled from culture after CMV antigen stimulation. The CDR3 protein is CASSEYGGAGYTF. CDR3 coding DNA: TGTGCCAGCAGTGAATACGGGGGCGCGGGCTACACCTTC.